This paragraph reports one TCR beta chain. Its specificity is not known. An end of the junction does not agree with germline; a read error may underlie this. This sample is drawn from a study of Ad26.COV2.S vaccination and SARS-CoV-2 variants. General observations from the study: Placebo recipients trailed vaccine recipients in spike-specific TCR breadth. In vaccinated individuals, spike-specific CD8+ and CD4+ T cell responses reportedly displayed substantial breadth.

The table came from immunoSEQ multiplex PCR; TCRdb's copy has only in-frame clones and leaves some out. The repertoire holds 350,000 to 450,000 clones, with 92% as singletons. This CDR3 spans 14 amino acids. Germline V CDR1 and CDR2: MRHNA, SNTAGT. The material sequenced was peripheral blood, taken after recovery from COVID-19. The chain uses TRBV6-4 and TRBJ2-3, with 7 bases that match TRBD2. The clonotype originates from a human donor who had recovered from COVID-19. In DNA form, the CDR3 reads TGTGCCAGCAATGACGGGGGGATTTCGGATACGCAGTATTTT. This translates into CASNDGGISDTQYF.